Listed below are T cell receptor beta chains from one sample, sequenced in a study of graft-versus-host responses after intestinal transplantation. These receptors' targets are unknown. Clones were sequenced by immunoSEQ multiplex PCR, and TCRdb holds only the in-frame ones, with some missing. Found here are some 100,000 clones, about 88% of them singletons; the top ten hold more than 0.75%. Sequencing was performed on unstimulated CD4+ T cells sorted from spleen or lymph node cells, taken before transplant. Every receptor here comes from a human donor who was the organ donor for an intestinal transplant. CDR3s include the opening cysteine and the closing phenylalanine or tryptophan. D genes are given only for firm matches. Part of the rows lack a size; the others show once, few, many or a class for expanded clones.

cdr3_aa cdr3_nt v_call d_call clone_size j_call
CASKQGNTEAFF TGTGCCAGCAAACAGGGGAACACTGAAGCTTTCTTT TRBV5-4 NA once TRBJ1-1
CASSLTANYGYTF TGTGCCAGCAGCTTGACAGCTAACTATGGCTACACCTTC TRBV7-9 NA NA TRBJ1-2
CSASQGTGAFF TGCAGTGCTTCACAGGGGACGGGAGCTTTCTTT TRBV20-1 TRBD1 NA TRBJ1-1
CASSASGRNEQYF TGTGCCAGCAGTGCATCAGGGAGGAACGAGCAGTACTTC TRBV6-5 NA NA TRBJ2-7
CASSPGDRVLLNYGYTF TGCGCCAGCAGCCCGGGGGACAGAGTCTTACTTAACTATGGCTACACCTTC TRBV5-1 TRBD1 once TRBJ1-2
CASSLEGNGYEQYF TGCGCCAGCAGCTTGGAAGGGAACGGGTACGAGCAGTACTTC TRBV5-1 NA once TRBJ2-7
CASSVTRAVWEQPQHF TGTGCCAGCAGTGTTACGAGGGCCGTGTGGGAACAGCCCCAGCATTTT TRBV6-1 NA NA TRBJ1-5
CATIGRGQPPYEQYF TGTGCCACCATAGGAAGAGGTCAACCCCCCTACGAGCAGTACTTC TRBV28 NA NA TRBJ2-7
CASSEGNRAQETQYF TGTGCCAGCAGTGAAGGGAACAGGGCCCAAGAGACCCAGTACTTC TRBV6-1 NA NA TRBJ2-5
CASSLLGPGTMNTEAFF TGTGCCAGCAGCTTATTGGGACCGGGGACTATGAACACTGAAGCTTTCTTT TRBV7-6 NA NA TRBJ1-1
CASSRGGGDSGANVLTF TGTGCCAGCAGCCGGGGGGGCGGGGACTCTGGGGCCAACGTCCTGACTTTC TRBV7-9 TRBD2 once TRBJ2-6
CASSRTQSFYGYTF TGTGCCAGCAGCCGTACACAGAGCTTCTATGGCTACACCTTC TRBV28 NA NA TRBJ1-2
CSVEEEGRYNEQFF TGCAGCGTTGAAGAAGAGGGCAGATACAATGAGCAGTTCTTC TRBV29-1 NA NA TRBJ2-1
CASSGGIGAGGGKTQYF TGCGCCAGCAGTGGAGGGATTGGGGCGGGGGGGGGAAAGACCCAGTACTTC TRBV10-2 TRBD2 once TRBJ2-5
CASSPPNRGIGGYTF TGTGCCAGCTCACCGCCCAACAGGGGGATAGGAGGCTACACCTTC TRBV18 TRBD1 few TRBJ1-2
CASSLRSQGVGHTEAFF TGCGCCAGCAGCTTGCGATCACAGGGTGTCGGGCACACTGAAGCTTTCTTT TRBV5-1 NA NA TRBJ1-1
CASSSETYTGELFF TGTGCCAGCAGCTCGGAGACATACACCGGGGAGCTGTTTTTT TRBV5-4 NA NA TRBJ2-2
CASSQRTEVETQYF TGCGCCAGCAGCCAACGTACGGAAGTGGAGACCCAGTACTTC TRBV4-1 NA NA TRBJ2-5
CASSDAGSRAQHF TGTGCCAGCAGTGATGCAGGGAGTCGGGCCCAGCATTTT TRBV6-1 NA NA TRBJ1-5
CASSPRTVAATEAFF TGTGCCAGCAGCCCCCGGACAGTGGCGGCCACTGAAGCTTTCTTT TRBV7-9 NA once TRBJ1-1
CASSSPAGTNTEAFF TGTGCCAGTAGTAGCCCCGCAGGGACAAACACTGAAGCTTTCTTT TRBV19 NA once TRBJ1-1
CASSITTSGPPSSYNEQFF TGTGCCAGTAGTATTACGACTAGCGGGCCCCCTTCCTCCTACAATGAGCAGTTCTTC TRBV19 TRBD2 NA TRBJ2-1
CASNGLAGGHEQFF TGTGCCAGCAACGGACTAGCGGGGGGCCATGAGCAGTTCTTC TRBV11-2 TRBD2 NA TRBJ2-1
CASSPWGTGGNEQYF TGTGCCAGCAGCCCTTGGGGGACAGGGGGCAACGAGCAGTACTTC TRBV7-8 TRBD1 NA TRBJ2-7
CASSRYDRSGANVLTF TGCGCCAGCAGTCGATACGACAGGTCTGGGGCCAACGTCCTGACTTTC TRBV23-1 NA NA TRBJ2-6
CASSLSQGKSGFF TGTGCCAGCAGCTTATCTCAAGGGAAAAGCGGGTTCTTC TRBV5-6 NA NA TRBJ2-1
CASSPTGGNTIYF TGTGCCAGCAGCCCGACAGGGGGAAACACCATATATTTT TRBV14 TRBD1 NA TRBJ1-3
CASSLDSNQPQHF TGTGCCAGCAGTTTAGATAGCAATCAGCCCCAGCATTTT TRBV28 NA NA TRBJ1-5
CASSLGTSRLNEQFF TGTGCCAGCAGCTTAGGAACTAGTCGGTTGAATGAGCAGTTCTTC TRBV7-2 NA NA TRBJ2-1
CAWSRQGGYQPQHF TGTGCCTGGAGTCGACAGGGTGGTTATCAGCCCCAGCATTTT TRBV30 TRBD1 NA TRBJ1-5
CASSQGYYGYTF TGTGCCAGCAGCCAGGGATACTATGGCTACACCTTC TRBV2 NA NA TRBJ1-2
CASSLSQGLTYEQYF TGCGCCAGCAGCTTATCGCAGGGGCTCACCTACGAGCAGTACTTC TRBV5-1 NA NA TRBJ2-7
CAWSKQGNSPLHF TGTGCCTGGAGTAAACAGGGTAACTCACCCCTCCACTTT TRBV30 NA NA TRBJ1-6
CASSLGAGSDIQYF TGTGCCAGCTCATTGGGGGCAGGTTCGGACATTCAGTACTTC TRBV18 NA NA TRBJ2-4
CASSSHASGSYNEQFF TGTGCCAGCAGCTCCCATGCTAGCGGCTCCTACAATGAGCAGTTCTTC TRBV11-2 TRBD2 NA TRBJ2-1
CASSRFGADNEKLFF TGCGCCAGCAGTCGATTCGGAGCGGACAATGAAAAACTGTTTTTT TRBV23-1 NA NA TRBJ1-4
CASSLPDRAPPFF TGTGCCAGCAGTTTACCCGACAGGGCCCCCCCTTTCTTT TRBV28 TRBD1 NA TRBJ1-1
CASSRTTGGKNEQFF TGTGCCAGCAGCCGAACGACAGGGGGCAAGAATGAGCAGTTCTTC TRBV7-3 TRBD1 NA TRBJ2-1
CASSPGLSQTQYF TGTGCCAGCTCCCCGGGACTTTCCCAGACCCAGTACTTC TRBV18 NA NA TRBJ2-5
CASSLGQGDRGNQPQHF TGTGCCAGCAGCTTAGGACAGGGGGACAGGGGCAATCAGCCCCAGCATTTT TRBV7-8 TRBD1 NA TRBJ1-5
CASSQDRGQYNSPLHF TGTGCCAGCAGCCAAGATCGCGGACAGTATAATTCACCCCTCCACTTT TRBV4-2 NA NA TRBJ1-6
CASSSLGVGELFF TGCGCCAGCAGTTCTCTAGGGGTCGGGGAGCTGTTTTTT TRBV10-1 NA NA TRBJ2-2